Listed below are T cell receptor beta chains from one sample, sequenced in a study of T cells in localized non-small cell lung cancer. Assay: immunoSEQ multiplex PCR; the TCRdb copy retains only in-frame clones and omits some. The repertoire consists of about 52,000 clones, with roughly 88% occurring once and the leading ten covering about a sixth. The material was peripheral blood, obtained before any cancer treatment. The receptor source for this set is a male donor aged 60 or over with stage III squamous cell lung carcinoma. Both conserved end residues are part of each CDR3. D genes are given only for firm matches. Clone size, where shown, is once, few, many, or a class for clones that have expanded.

TRBV18	-	16	TRBJ2-3	TRBD2	CASSPTSGGAADTQYF	TGTGCCAGCTCACCGACTAGCGGGGGGGCGGCAGATACGCAGTATTTT
TRBV29-1	-	17	TRBJ1-2	-	CSVDPWSGSSQGGGYTF	TGCAGCGTTGATCCCTGGAGTGGCAGCTCTCAAGGAGGAGGCTACACCTTC
TRBV4-3	large	14	TRBJ1-1	-	CASSQDSRGTEAFF	TGCGCCAGCAGCCAAGATTCGAGGGGCACTGAAGCTTTCTTT
TRBV30	-	16	TRBJ2-7	TRBD1	CAWSVRSGQGYHEQYF	TGTGCCTGGAGTGTACGATCGGGACAGGGTTACCACGAGCAGTACTTC
TRBV6-4	-	16	TRBJ2-1	TRBD2	CASSEGAGGPYNEQFF	TGTGCCAGCAGTGAAGGAGCGGGGGGGCCTTACAATGAGCAGTTCTTC
TRBV5-8	-	17	TRBJ2-4	TRBD2	CASSLAFLAGQENIQYF	TGTGCCAGCAGCTTAGCCTTTTTAGCGGGCCAAGAAAACATTCAGTACTTC
TRBV4-3	-	16	TRBJ2-6	-	CASSVRISGFANVLTF	TGCGCCAGCAGCGTGCGGATCTCAGGATTCGCCAACGTCCTGACTTTC
TRBV7-8	-	14	TRBJ2-5	TRBD1	CASSLGTVQETQYF	TGTGCCAGCAGTCTCGGGACAGTCCAAGAGACCCAGTACTTC
TRBV6-5	once	13	TRBJ2-1	TRBD2	CASTLLAGNEQFF	TGTGCCAGCACCCTACTAGCGGGAAATGAGCAGTTCTTC
TRBV9	-	15	TRBJ1-6	-	CASSGSWVGGSPLHF	TGTGCCAGCAGCGGTTCTTGGGTGGGAGGTTCACCCCTCCACTTT
TRBV2	-	15	TRBJ1-4	-	CASSEEWTTNEKLFF	TGTGCCAGCAGTGAAGAGTGGACAACTAATGAAAAACTGTTTTTT
TRBV11-2	-	13	TRBJ2-7	-	CASSLVDNYEQYF	TGTGCCAGCAGCTTAGTAGACAACTACGAGCAGTACTTC
TRBV18	once	15	TRBJ2-2	-	CASHGTDANTGELFF	TGTGCCAGCCACGGAACGGACGCGAACACCGGGGAGCTGTTTTTT
TRBV6-1	-	14	TRBJ1-5	-	CASSEETARQPQHF	TGTGCCAGCAGTGAAGAAACAGCACGCCAGCCCCAGCATTTT
TRBV7-6	once	14	TRBJ2-2	-	CASSLGWNTGELFF	TGTGCCAGCAGCTTAGGGTGGAACACCGGGGAGCTGTTTTTT
TRBV19	few	17	TRBJ1-3	TRBD1	CASSRGRTGFSGNTIYF	TGTGCCAGTAGTCGAGGCCGGACAGGATTCTCTGGAAACACCATATATTTT
TRBV6-5	-	16	TRBJ2-4	-	CASSYLTELAKNIQYF	TGTGCCAGCAGTTACTTGACAGAATTAGCCAAAAACATTCAGTACTTC
TRBV5-6	-	15	TRBJ2-5	TRBD2	CASSFGTSSLETQYF	TGTGCCAGCAGCTTTGGGACTAGTAGTCTGGAGACCCAGTACTTC